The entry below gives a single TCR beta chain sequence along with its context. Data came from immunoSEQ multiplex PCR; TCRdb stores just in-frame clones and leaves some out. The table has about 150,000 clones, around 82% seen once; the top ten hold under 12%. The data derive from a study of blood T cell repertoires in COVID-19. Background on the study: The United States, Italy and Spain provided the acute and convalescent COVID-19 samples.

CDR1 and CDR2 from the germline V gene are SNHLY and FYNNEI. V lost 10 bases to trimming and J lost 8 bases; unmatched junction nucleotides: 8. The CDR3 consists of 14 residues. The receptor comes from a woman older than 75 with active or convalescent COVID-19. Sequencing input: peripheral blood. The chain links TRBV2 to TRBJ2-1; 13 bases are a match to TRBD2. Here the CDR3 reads CATEGLAGADEQFF. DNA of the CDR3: TGTGCCACAGAAGGACTAGCGGGAGCCGATGAGCAGTTCTTC.